Described below is a single T cell receptor (beta chain) sequence and its context. Its antigen is still unknown. These data come from a study of T cell responses to AZD1222 COVID-19 vaccine. Regarding the study as a whole: A reported finding is that nearly half of spike-specific TCRs target unmutated variant regions.

V shed 7 bases, J shed 0 bases, and the junction held 5 bases outside the gene matches. The CDR3 runs to 16 residues. Germline V gene lookup returns CDR1 SGHRS and CDR2 YFSETQ. Clones were read by immunoSEQ multiplex PCR, and TCRdb kept only the in-frame ones, dropping some. The sample carries more than 100,000 clones, roughly 91% recorded once. The J gene is TRBJ2-2, the V gene TRBV5-1; the match to TRBD2 covers 11 bases. Here the sequenced sample was peripheral blood, taken on day 0 of AZD1222 vaccination. The receptor's source is an adult in good health. Here the CDR3 DNA reads TGCGCCAGCGCTAGCGGGAGGCCCGCGAACACCGGGGAGCTGTTTTTT. This encodes CASASGRPANTGELFF.